The 18 T cell receptor beta chains below come from one sample, sequenced in a study of cytomegalovirus exposure and HLA in healthy donors. Profiled with immunoSEQ multiplex PCR; TCRdb holds only in-frame clones, not every one. The sample holds fewer than 120,000 clones, approximately 90% seen once. Sequenced material: PBMCs. These receptors all come from a woman under 30 in good health and CMV-seronegative.

This chain joins TRBV28 and TRBJ1-2; D gene ambiguous. Trimming left V 4 bases short and J 2 bases short, with 11 bases between. Germline V lookup: CDR1 MDHEN, CDR2 SYDVKM. CDR3 size: 14 residues. CDR3 protein: CASSSHSLNYGYTF. For the CDR3, the DNA is TGTGCCAGCAGTTCCCACTCATTAAACTATGGCTACACCTTC.

The rearrangement joins TRBV7-8 to TRBJ1-2; weak D call: TRBD1 (5 bases). The CDR3 contains 11 residues. V shed 2 bases and J shed 13 bases, with 11 bases lying between them. In germline, CDR1 is SGHVS, CDR2 FQNEAQ. The CDR3 DNA sequence: TGTGCCAGCAGCTTATCGGGACTTCTCACCTTC. Translation gives CASSLSGLLTF.

In this sample, this clone turned up once. This chain uses TRBV5-1 with TRBJ2-1; no clear D. Germline V CDR1 and CDR2: SGHRS, YFSETQ. The CDR3 totals 14 residues. V dropped 0 bases and J dropped 5 bases, with 9 bases sitting between them. The CDR3 protein is CASSLVGQNNEQFF. The CDR3 nucleotides read TGCGCCAGCAGCTTGGTTGGCCAAAACAATGAGCAGTTCTTC.

This clone occurred once. This chain uses TRBV19 with TRBJ1-6, with 7 bases that match TRBD1. Germline V gives CDR1 LNHDA, CDR2 SQIVND (reference sequence). With V trimmed by 3 bases and J by 7 bases, 6 bases remained unmatched. This CDR3 is 15 amino acids long. The CDR3 loop reads CASSIATGRNSPLHF. The CDR3 DNA reads as TGTGCCAGTAGTATCGCGACAGGGAGGAATTCACCCCTCCACTTT.

Only one count was recorded for this clone. V gene TRBV7-9 combines with J gene TRBJ2-3, with TRBD2 as a possible D gene (6 bases). Germline loops: CDR1 SEHNR, CDR2 FQNEAQ (reference sequence). The CDR3 has 15 amino acids. V was clipped by 5 bases and J by 0 bases, with 12 bases between them. The CDR3 DNA reads as TGTGCCAGCAGCCGCGGGGTGGACAGCACAGATACGCAGTATTTT. Amino acids: CASSRGVDSTDTQYF.

J is TRBJ1-2 and V is TRBV2; no clear D. Trimming removed 5 bases from V and 0 bases from J, with 13 bases in between. This CDR3 comprises 15 residues. From germline, CDR1 is SNHLY and CDR2 FYNNEI. In DNA form, the CDR3 reads TGTGCCAGCAGTCTGGTGAGAGAGTCTAACTATGGCTACACCTTC. Translating it yields CASSLVRESNYGYTF.

The gene calls are TRBV6-5 and TRBJ1-1; 7 nucleotides match TRBD1. Germline V lookup: CDR1 MNHEY, CDR2 SVGAGI. The length of the CDR3 is 14 residues. The V gene end was trimmed by 5 bases and the J gene end by 1 base; junction bases not matched to a gene: 4. The CDR3: CASSVDRENTEAFF. The CDR3 DNA follows: TGTGCCAGCAGTGTAGACAGGGAGAACACTGAAGCTTTCTTT.

The chain is built from TRBV4-3 and TRBJ1-2; D is possibly TRBD1 (6 bases). The CDR3 loop spans 16 amino acids. Trimming removed 3 bases from V and 4 bases from J, with 18 bases in between. Germline values: CDR1 LGHNA, CDR2 YSLEER. The CDR3 protein is CASSQEFGGQGYGYTF. CDR3 sequence (DNA): TGCGCCAGCAGCCAGGAGTTCGGGGGGCAGGGCTATGGCTACACCTTC.

The chain recombines TRBV6-5 with TRBJ1-1; the D is unclear. The length of the CDR3 is 13 residues. The germline V gene has CDR1 MNHEY and CDR2 SVGAGI. Trimming pared 6 bases from V and 1 base from J, leaving 9 bases between. CDR3 residues: CASSLVRNTEAFF. In DNA form, the CDR3 reads TGTGCCAGCAGCTTGGTGCGGAACACTGAAGCTTTCTTT.

This chain joins TRBV6-6 and TRBJ2-2; 7 bases match TRBD1. The CDR3 is 12 residues long. Per germline, CDR1 MNHNY and CDR2 SVGAGI (reference sequence). The trim removed 5 bases at V and 6 bases at J, leaving 0 bases unmatched. The CDR3 protein is CASSTGAGELFF. CDR3 in DNA: TGTGCCAGCAGTACAGGGGCCGGGGAGCTGTTTTTT.

V is TRBV19 and J is TRBJ2-7; 9 nucleotides line up with TRBD1. Germline CDR1 is LNHDA and CDR2 is SQIVND (reference sequence). V lost 5 bases, J lost 2 bases, and 4 bases stayed unmatched. The CDR3 runs to 14 residues. The CDR3 DNA reads TGTGCCAGTAGTTCCCGGACAGGGGCCTACGAGCAGTACTTC. Amino acid sequence: CASSSRTGAYEQYF.

V gene TRBV5-5 combines with J gene TRBJ1-6, with TRBD1 as a possible D gene (5 bases). From germline, CDR1 is SGHKS and CDR2 YYEKEE (reference sequence). The germline V and J ends were trimmed by 0 bases and 8 bases, with 9 bases remaining between them. This CDR3 region has 14 residues. The CDR3 protein is CASSLAGGDSPLHF. The CDR3 DNA reads TGTGCCAGCAGCTTGGCCGGGGGGGATTCACCCCTCCACTTT.

The J gene is TRBJ2-1, the V gene TRBV15, with D perhaps TRBD1 (5 bases). CDR1 LNHNV and CDR2 YYDKDF come from the germline V gene (reference sequence). The CDR3 spans 13 residues. The V end lost 4 bases, the J end lost 6 bases, and 10 bases lay between the germline ends. This CDR3 is CATSTDRGNEQFF. CDR3 sequence (DNA): TGTGCCACCAGCACAGACAGAGGCAATGAGCAGTTCTTC.

The chain uses TRBV5-1 and TRBJ1-2; the D is unclear. The germline V and J ends were trimmed by 2 bases and 3 bases, with 11 bases remaining between them. Germline CDR1 SGHRS, CDR2 YFSETQ. CDR3 length: 14 residues. The CDR3 is CASSFNEPDYGYTF. The CDR3 DNA reads as TGCGCCAGCAGCTTTAACGAGCCCGACTATGGCTACACCTTC. Full variable domain (outside the CDR3, taken from reference TRBV5-1 and TRBJ1-2): KAGVTQTPRYLIKTRGQQVTLSCSPISGHRSVSWYQQTPGQGLQFLFEYFSETQRNKGNFPGRFSGRQFSNSRSEMNVSTLELGDSALYLCASSFNEPDYGYTFGSGTRLTVV.

The J gene is TRBJ2-3, the V gene TRBV6-6; 7 nucleotides agree with TRBD1. CDR3 length: 15 amino acids. CDR1 is MNHNY and CDR2 is SVGAGI in the germline V gene (reference sequence). Trimming removed 0 bases from V and 2 bases from J; junction bases left unmatched: 2. The CDR3 DNA reads TGTGCCAGCAGTTACTCACAGGGGTACACAGATACGCAGTATTTT. This codes for CASSYSQGYTDTQYF.

V is TRBV25-1 and J is TRBJ1-2; D might be TRBD1 (6 bases). Germline V gene lookup returns CDR1 MGHDK and CDR2 SYGVNS. The CDR3 has 17 residues. V lost 1 base and J lost 4, with 19 bases in between. This chain's CDR3 is CASSEWDGALGGYGYTF. CDR3 DNA: TGTGCCAGCAGTGAATGGGACGGAGCCCTAGGGGGCTATGGCTACACCTTC.

The rearrangement uses TRBV5-4 and TRBJ2-7, with 7 bases matching TRBD1. CDR3 length equals 14 residues. CDR1 and CDR2 (germline): SGHNT, YYREEE (reference sequence). Trimming cost V 0 bases and J 2 bases; bases outside gene matches: 2. The CDR3 protein is CASSLGDSPYEQYF. The CDR3 DNA sequence: TGTGCCAGCAGCTTGGGGGACAGCCCCTACGAGCAGTACTTC.

J is TRBJ1-5 and V is TRBV4-1; D is uncertain. This CDR3 contains 14 residues. Germline loops: CDR1 MGHRA, CDR2 YSYEKL. The ends were cut back, 4 bases at V and 5 bases at J, with 12 bases in the middle. CDR3: CASSRLGTDQPQHF. CDR3 DNA: TGCGCCAGCAGCCGATTGGGCACTGATCAGCCCCAGCATTTT.